This record looks at one T cell receptor (beta chain) sequence and its context. There is no known antigen for this receptor. It has no much larger one-base neighbor in the sample; base qualities were not kept. Using the deep immunoSEQ assay, multiplex PCR amplified TCR CDR3 regions from genomic DNA. Extracted genomic DNA from each cell subset was distributed evenly across all wells of several immunoSEQ 96-well plates, and each plate was treated as a replicate. For sorted subsets, each replicate PCR was loaded with approximately 190 ng genomic DNA, equivalent to 25,000 to 35,000 T cell genomes. The purified libraries were quantified using a Qubit 3.0 fluorometer, sized with a Bioanalyzer 2100, and then quantified again using the KAPA Library Quantification kit. Every immunoSEQ 96-well plate was sequenced on a dedicated single-read 150-cycle Illumina NextSeq 550 flow cell. The paper's data handling went like this. Because only junctional sequences without quality scores were contained in the immunoSEQ output, filtering matching that applied to full-length reads could not be performed. To assign V/J genes and CDR3, sequences were annotated against IMGT germline references using PyIR, a Python wrapper for IgBLAST v1.9. Any read was removed if the V/J assignment was weak (E-value above 1e-6), the CDR3 was missing, or the read contained stop codons, out-of-frame junctions, or ambiguous translated residues. V3J clonotypes were defined as sequences sharing an identical inferred V gene, J gene, and CDR3 amino acid sequence. Percentage overlap between repertoires was calculated by dividing the number of shared unique clonotypes by the size of the smaller repertoire. Repertoire richness was assessed with RTK rarefaction, the Chao1 estimator, and Recon v2.1 estimates of unobserved clonotypes. Generation probabilities were computed with OLGA for all TCRbeta clonotypes obtained by the gDNA method from four donors. TCRdb obtained this table from immuneACCESS and retained in-frame rearrangements with V and J assigned. These tables miss some clones; where compared with another copy, unresolved V genes account for less than half of the shortfall, and the remainder is unexplained. That table is the source of V, J and clone size, and D and trimming were worked out from the DNA. Present in this sample are approximately 2.5 million clones, around 94% of which were seen just once. Over 0.12% of the sample is in the top ten clones.

This specimen comes from a study of shared clonotypes between healthy human individuals (TCRdb year 2020). Regarding the complete study: The cohort included three men and a couple of women between 18 and 49 years of age. For each donor, CD4 naive and CD4 memory were each given three plates, CD8 naive was given two plates, and CD8 memory was given one plate. To estimate repertoire size and how much clonotypes are shared between individuals, the study performed deep sequencing of blood TCR repertoires from five healthy adults. Different laboratories and diverse techniques were used to prepare libraries and sequence TCR repertoires, to increase sequencing depth and limit assay-specific biases. Between about 0.94 and 8.9 billion PBMCs per donor were obtained by leukapheresis.

The study at large found these results: Sampling was restricted to blood, and TCR repertoires in tissues likely differ from the TCR repertoires found in blood. Compared with non-shared clonotypes, the clonotypes found in all four sorted-subset donors had higher generation probabilities. Pairwise subsampling indicated that sequencing depth was expected to affect the degree of clonotype sharing among donors. The small number of donors limited the genetic and exposure-history diversity represented. Larger estimated clonotype richness was generally found for naive subsets than for memory subsets. Across a handful of donors, roughly 5.4% of naive CD4, 3% to 3.5% of naive CD8, roughly 2.2% of memory CD4, and roughly 0.41% of memory CD8 clonotypes were shared. Incomplete sequencing was indicated by rarefaction of sorted-subset datasets, despite the large sequencing depth.

The CDR3, cysteine through phenylalanine, is 13 amino acids long. CDR3 DNA only is kept here, 39 bases in frame from base 1. V and J are truncated by 3 bases and 5 bases respectively, leaving an intervening sequence of 10 bases. CDR1 and CDR2, looked up from the germline V gene (reference sequence), are SEHNR and FQNEAQ. Healthy HIV-negative adults with no recently reported acute infections or vaccinations were included as donors. Every donor was a Caucasian adult residing in Nashville, Tennessee, USA. CD4+ T cells were enriched by magnetic negative selection, after which naive cells were positively selected on CD45RA and the negative fraction was taken as the memory subset. After blood collection by leukapheresis, PBMCs were isolated using Ficoll-Histopaque density gradient centrifugation and then cryopreserved in the vapor phase of liquid nitrogen. Analytical flow cytometry was used to check the purity and quantity of every magnetically sorted T cell population. Genomic DNA was isolated from each sorted fraction and quantified by UV absorbance on a Nanodrop 2000c.

The chain employs TRBV7-9 and TRBJ1-1; the D gene is perhaps TRBD1, on 5 matching bases. The sequenced sample consisted of naive CD4+ T cells sorted from blood. The sample's cell subset or site label, decoded: CD45RA+ positively selected. This receptor was obtained from a man younger than 35 in good health. In nucleotide form, the sequence is TGTGCCAGCAGCTTGTCAGGGAAAACTGAAGCTTTCTTT. Translation gives CASSLSGKTEAFF.